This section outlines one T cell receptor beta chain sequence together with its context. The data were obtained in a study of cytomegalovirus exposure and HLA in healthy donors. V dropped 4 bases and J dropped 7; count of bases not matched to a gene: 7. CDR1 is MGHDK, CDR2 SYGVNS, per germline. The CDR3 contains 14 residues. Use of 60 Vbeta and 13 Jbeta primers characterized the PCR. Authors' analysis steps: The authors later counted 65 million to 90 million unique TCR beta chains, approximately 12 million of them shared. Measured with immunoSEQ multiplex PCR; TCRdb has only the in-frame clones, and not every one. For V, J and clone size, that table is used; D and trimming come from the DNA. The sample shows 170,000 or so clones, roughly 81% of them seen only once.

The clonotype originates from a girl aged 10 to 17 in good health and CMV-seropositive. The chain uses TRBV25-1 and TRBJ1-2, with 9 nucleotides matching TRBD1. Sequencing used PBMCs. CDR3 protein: CASSAGTGSAGYTF. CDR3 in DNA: TGTGCCAGCAGTGCGGGGACAGGGTCTGCTGGCTACACCTTC.